The TCR beta chain under discussion was sequenced for a study of monozygotic twins with inflammatory bowel disease. Study-level points and caveats: Discordant twins had repertoire similarity that did not differ from that of concordant twins, possibly from limited power. Healthy co-twins, by inverse Simpson, had higher TCRbeta diversity than their siblings with IBD.

CDR1 is SGHVS and CDR2 is FQNEAQ in the germline V gene. The CDR3 loop spans 16 amino acids. As for this clonotype: As yet, its antigen is unknown.

Every sample had its cDNA made across eight separate reactions. Each UMI harboured a 6-nucleotide sample barcode and was appended via template switching. Each CDR3 protein gets one entry in TCRdb, which reprocessed the 5' RACE reads and gives no DNA. The ten top clones account for 2% to 3%, within a sample of fewer than 450,000 distinct CDR3 sequences. The sample comprised blood. The V gene is TRBV7-8, the J gene TRBJ2-7; TCRdb proposes TRBD2, but this gene call is untestable without DNA. This clonotype originated in a human donor with ulcerative colitis or Crohn's disease, or a healthy co-twin of an affected twin (not recorded which). CDR3 residues: CASSLAIPLQNYEQYF. Variable domain in full (rest from reference TRBV7-8 and TRBJ2-7): GAGVSQSPRYKVAKRGQDVALRCDPISGHVSLFWYQQALGQGPEFLTYFQNEAQLDKSGLPSDRFFAERPEGSVSTLKIQRTQQEDSAVYLCASSLAIPLQNYEQYFGPGTRLTVT.